These 30 T cell receptor beta chains were sequenced from one sample in a study of blood T cell repertoires in COVID-19. Using immunoSEQ multiplex PCR, the repertoire was profiled, and TCRdb retains in-frame clones only, with some absent. The data contain around 120,000 clones, around 90% of them singletons. Sequenced: peripheral blood. The receptors shown here come from a human donor in a cohort sampled during active COVID-19.

The chain is built from TRBV7-3 and TRBJ2-1; the match to TRBD2 covers 7 bases. V dropped 7 bases and J dropped 5; count of bases not matched to a gene: 8. The CDR3 extends over 14 amino acids. Germline V gives CDR1 SGHTA, CDR2 FQGTGA. The CDR3 region is CASTASGPNNEQFF. The DNA for the CDR3 is TGTGCCAGCACGGCTAGCGGTCCAAACAATGAGCAGTTCTTC.

The chain is built from TRBV28 and TRBJ2-1, with 10 positions matching TRBD2. Germline loops: CDR1 MDHEN, CDR2 SYDVKM. Losses at the gene ends were 3 bases for V and 8 bases for J; bases not matched to a gene: 10. This CDR3 contains 16 residues. This chain's CDR3 is CASSFSGLAGVYEQFF. The CDR3 nucleotides read TGTGCCAGCAGTTTTTCCGGGCTAGCGGGAGTGTATGAGCAGTTCTTC. The full variable domain, its missing parts supplied by reference TRBV28 and TRBJ2-1, is DVKVTQSSRYLVKRTGEKVFLECVQDMDHENMFWYRQDPGLGLRLIYFSYDVKMKEKGDIPEGYSVSREKKERFSLILESASTNQTSMYLCASSFSGLAGVYEQFFGPGTRLTVL.

The V call is TRBV20-1, the J call TRBJ1-1, with no clear D. This CDR3 has 12 residues. The germline CDR1 and CDR2 sequences are DFQATT and SNEGSKA (reference sequence). V lost 6 bases and J lost 0, with 8 bases in between. The CDR3 loop reads CSASTVNTEAFF. CDR3 in DNA: TGCAGTGCGAGTACAGTGAACACTGAAGCTTTCTTT.

The rearrangement joins TRBV4-1 to TRBJ1-4; D call uncertain. The CDR3 totals 18 residues. In germline, CDR1 is MGHRA, CDR2 YSYEKL. V gave up 1 base and J gave up 0 bases, with 15 bases separating them. This chain's CDR3 is CASSQGPKRLSTNEKLFF. The CDR3 bases are TGCGCCAGCAGCCAAGGCCCGAAAAGACTATCAACTAATGAAAAACTGTTTTTT.

The chain uses TRBV5-5 and TRBJ1-1, with 10 bases lining up with TRBD1. The V gene end was trimmed by 4 bases and the J gene end by 3 bases; junction bases not matched to a gene: 9. CDR3 length: 16 amino acids. Per the germline V gene, CDR1 is SGHKS and CDR2 is YYEKEE (reference sequence). CDR3 in DNA: TGTGCCAGCAGCCCCGACAGGGGGCTTGTGGACACTGAAGCTTTCTTT. This gives the protein CASSPDRGLVDTEAFF.

The V gene is TRBV18, the J gene TRBJ1-4, with 7 bases matching TRBD1. After removal of 5 bases from V and 4 bases from J, the junction contained 4 bases not matched to a gene. The CDR3 covers 14 residues. Germline V gives CDR1 KGHSH, CDR2 LQKENI. The CDR3 region has the DNA TGTGCCAGCTCATCAGGACAGGATAATGAAAAACTGTTTTTT. The encoded protein is CASSSGQDNEKLFF.

The chain employs TRBV5-6 and TRBJ2-5; D possibly corresponds to TRBD1 (6 bases). Trimming left V 6 bases short and J 4 bases short, with 10 bases between. Germline V CDR1 and CDR2: SGHDT, YYEEEE. The CDR3 consists of 12 residues. Here the CDR3 reads CASTGAVETQYF. The CDR3 coding sequence is TGTGCCAGCACAGGGGCGGTAGAGACCCAGTACTTC. Using reference TRBV5-6 and TRBJ2-5 for the parts outside the CDR3, the full variable domain is DAGVTQSPTHLIKTRGQQVTLRCSPKSGHDTVSWYQQALGQGPQFIFQYYEEEERQRGNFPDRFSGHQFPNYSSELNVNALLLGDSALYLCASTGAVETQYFGPGTRLLVL.

The chain uses TRBV28 and TRBJ1-1, with D possibly matching TRBD1 (6 bases). Trimming cost V 3 bases and J 7 bases, with 18 bases left between them. CDR1 MDHEN and CDR2 SYDVKM come from the germline V gene. This CDR3 spans 15 amino acids. Here the CDR3 reads CASSLPYATGFEAFF. In DNA form, the CDR3 reads TGTGCCAGCAGTTTGCCTTATGCGACAGGATTTGAAGCTTTCTTT.

The rearrangement uses TRBV18 and TRBJ2-2; tentative D call: TRBD1 (6 bases). This CDR3 is 16 amino acids long. Germline CDR1 is KGHSH and CDR2 is LQKENI. The V gene lost 0 bases and the J gene lost 0 bases, with 8 bases spanning the gap. In nucleotides, the CDR3 is TGTGCCAGCTCACCACCGACAGGCCCGAACACCGGGGAGCTGTTTTTT. It encodes CASSPPTGPNTGELFF. Filled out from reference TRBV18 and TRBJ2-2, the complete variable domain reads NAGVMQNPRHLVRRRGQEARLRCSPMKGHSHVYWYRQLPEEGLKFMVYLQKENIIDESGMPKERFSAEFPKEGPSILRIQQVVRGDSAAYFCASSPPTGPNTGELFFGEGSRLTVL.

The rearrangement uses TRBV10-1 and TRBJ2-5; TRBD1 matches at 12 bases. Germline CDR1 WNHNN, CDR2 SYGVQD (reference sequence). The trim removed 8 bases at V and 4 bases at J, leaving 8 bases unmatched. This CDR3 has 15 amino acids. As DNA, the CDR3 is TGCGCCAGCTCCCAGCCGGGACAGGGGGCAGAGACCCAGTACTTC. Translation gives CASSQPGQGAETQYF.

The chain recombines TRBV7-6 with TRBJ2-1, with a weak D call TRBD1 (7 bases). The CDR3 has 17 residues. V lost 2 bases and J 6 bases, leaving 20 bases between the germline ends. CDR1 and CDR2 from the germline V gene are SGHVS and FNYEAQ. The CDR3 loop reads CASSLPRAQGGINEQFF. CDR3 sequence (DNA): TGTGCCAGCAGCTTACCCCGGGCCCAGGGGGGTATCAATGAGCAGTTCTTC. Based on the CDR3 plus reference TRBV7-6 and TRBJ2-1, the full variable domain is GAGVSQSPRYKVTKRGQDVALRCDPISGHVSLYWYRQALGQGPEFLTYFNYEAQQDKSGLPNDRFSAERPEGSISTLTIQRTEQRDSAMYRCASSLPRAQGGINEQFFGPGTRLTVL.

The chain is built from TRBV9 and TRBJ2-7, with D unresolved. Germline CDR1 is SGDLS and CDR2 is YYNGEE. Trimming took off 0 bases at V and 6 bases at J, with 10 bases between the two ends. This CDR3 has 13 amino acids. CDR3 sequence (DNA): TGTGCCAGCAGCGTAGACCCCTTCGGCGAGCAGTACTTC. Translating gives CASSVDPFGEQYF.

The chain combines TRBV3-1 (or the pseudogene TRBV3-2) with TRBJ1-2; 8 positions agree with TRBD1. Trimming took 3 bases from V and 6 from J; bases not matched to a gene: 6. This CDR3 is built from 14 residues. Germline V CDR1 and CDR2: LGHDT, YNNKEL (reference sequence). CDR3 DNA sequence: TGTGCCAGCAGCCAGGTAACAGGGGGAAATGGCTACACCTTC. Translation: CASSQVTGGNGYTF.

The CDR3 region has the DNA TGTGCCAGTAGTACGACAGGGGGCACCGGGGAGCTGTTTTTT. This codes for CASSTTGGTGELFF. V usage is TRBV19 and J usage is TRBJ2-2, with 9 bases lining up with TRBD1. After removal of 4 bases from V and 4 bases from J, the junction contained 1 base not matched to a gene. In germline, CDR1 is LNHDA, CDR2 SQIVND (reference sequence). This CDR3 has 14 amino acids.

V and J are TRBV29-1 and TRBJ2-7; the match to TRBD1 covers 11 bases. Germline loops: CDR1 SQVTM, CDR2 ANQGSEA. The CDR3 has 18 amino acids. The V gene end was trimmed by 2 bases and the J gene end by 5 bases; junction bases not matched to a gene: 17. The CDR3 bases are TGCAGCGTTGAACCCAACACCTCCGGGACAGGGGGTCCCAACGAGCAGTACTTC. Translated: CSVEPNTSGTGGPNEQYF.

V gene TRBV7-6 combines with J gene TRBJ2-7; D not certain. The CDR3 covers 13 residues. Trimming took 4 bases from V and 4 from J, leaving 11 bases between them. CDR1 is SGHVS and CDR2 is FNYEAQ in the germline V gene. The CDR3 coding sequence is TGTGCCAGCAGCTCAGGAAACTGGTACGAGCAGTACTTC. This gives the protein CASSSGNWYEQYF.

The V call is TRBV3-1 (or the pseudogene TRBV3-2), the J call TRBJ2-1; 9 bases are a match to TRBD1. Losses at the gene ends were 1 base for V and 4 bases for J; bases not matched to a gene: 8. This CDR3 contains 17 residues. Germline loops: CDR1 LGHDT, CDR2 YNNKEL (reference sequence). The CDR3 is CASSQGLGTGIYNEQFF. The CDR3 nucleotides read TGTGCCAGCAGCCAAGGTCTTGGGACAGGGATATACAATGAGCAGTTCTTC.

The chain uses TRBV6-5 and TRBJ1-5; D ambiguous. Trimming left V 10 bases short and J 1 base short, with 11 bases between. Germline lookup yields CDR1 MNHEY and CDR2 SVGAGI. The CDR3 is 13 residues long. The CDR3 loop reads CATVARSNQPQHF. As DNA, the CDR3 is TGTGCCACTGTGGCTAGGAGCAATCAGCCCCAGCATTTT.

The J gene is TRBJ1-6, the V gene TRBV6-5; D unclear. Trimming removed 7 bases at V and 9 bases at J, with 13 bases between. The CDR3 covers 13 residues. Germline CDR1 and CDR2: MNHEY and SVGAGI. The CDR3 sequence is CASTQGLVSPLHF. CDR3 nucleotides: TGTGCCAGCACCCAAGGACTTGTTTCACCCCTCCACTTT.

In this sample, this clone turned up a few times. This chain joins TRBV6-1 and TRBJ2-5; 8 nucleotides line up with TRBD1. The J segment lost 4 bases and the V segment lost 3 bases, leaving 4 bases of the junction unmatched. The CDR3 covers 14 residues. CDR1 and CDR2 from the germline V gene are MNHNS and SASEGT. The CDR3 spells CASSDRGLGETQYF. CDR3 bases: TGTGCCAGCAGTGACAGGGGGCTGGGAGAGACCCAGTACTTC.

The chain uses TRBV7-8 and TRBJ2-4, with 7 bases that match TRBD2. The CDR3 runs 18 residues. Germline assignment: CDR1 SGHVS and CDR2 FQNEAQ. J gave up 6 bases and V 0 bases, and 14 bases lay outside the gene matches. The CDR3 sequence is CASSLAAGPMRGINIQYF. Written as DNA, the CDR3 is TGTGCCAGCAGCTTAGCGGCGGGACCGATGCGGGGGATAAACATTCAGTACTTC. The full variable domain, rest sourced from reference TRBV7-8 and TRBJ2-4, is GAGVSQSPRYKVAKRGQDVALRCDPISGHVSLFWYQQALGQGPEFLTYFQNEAQLDKSGLPSDRFFAERPEGSVSTLKIQRTQQEDSAVYLCASSLAAGPMRGINIQYFGAGTRLSVL.

The chain combines TRBV11-2 with TRBJ1-1; tentative D call: TRBD1 (6 bases). Between the trimmed V and J ends, which lost 5 bases and 3 bases, there was a span of 13 bases. The CDR3 spans 14 residues. Germline-derived CDR1 and CDR2 are SGHAT and FQNNGV. CDR3 coding DNA: TGTGCCAGCAGCCCGATCACAGGGTACACTGAAGCTTTCTTT. It encodes CASSPITGYTEAFF. The whole variable domain, filled in from reference TRBV11-2 and TRBJ1-1, reads EAGVAQSPRYKIIEKRQSVAFWCNPISGHATLYWYQQILGQGPKLLIQFQNNGVVDDSQLPKDRFSAERLKGVDSTLKIQPAKLEDSAVYLCASSPITGYTEAFFGQGTRLTVV.

The chain recombines TRBV3-1 (or the pseudogene TRBV3-2) with TRBJ1-1; D possibly corresponds to TRBD1 (6 bases). The CDR3 runs 16 residues. The V gene lost 0 bases and the J gene lost 2 bases, with 13 bases spanning the gap. Germline-derived CDR1 and CDR2 are LGHDT and YNNKEL (reference sequence). In DNA, the CDR3 is TGTGCCAGCAGCCAAGAGCCCACAGGGCTCAACACTGAAGCTTTCTTT. Translating gives CASSQEPTGLNTEAFF.

The V call is TRBV2, the J call TRBJ2-1; D is perhaps TRBD2 (6 bases). Germline V gene lookup returns CDR1 SNHLY and CDR2 FYNNEI. The CDR3 contains 13 residues. The CDR3 DNA sequence: TGTGGAGGATCGGGGGAGGCGGTCAATGAGCAGTTCTTC. Translated: CGGSGEAVNEQFF.

This chain joins TRBV7-2 and TRBJ2-7, with TRBD2 matching over 10 bases. The CDR3 is made up of 15 amino acids. Trimming took 2 bases from V and 0 from J; bases not matched to a gene: 1. The germline V gene has CDR1 SGHTA and CDR2 FQGNSA. The CDR3 DNA sequence: TGTGCCAGCAGCTTATCTAGCGGGAGCTCCTACGAGCAGTACTTC. Translated, it gives CASSLSSGSSYEQYF.

The V and J genes are TRBV2 and TRBJ2-3; TRBD2 agrees at 7 bases. Looked up from germline, CDR1 is SNHLY and CDR2 is FYNNEI. This CDR3 has 13 amino acids. After removal of 7 bases from V and 3 bases from J, the junction contained 4 bases not matched to a gene. The CDR3 nucleotides read TGTGCCAGCACCCAGGGAGGGACAGATACGCAGTATTTT. It is translated as CASTQGGTDTQYF.

This chain connects TRBV6-5 to TRBJ2-4; no clear D gene. Trimming removed 5 bases at V and 1 base at J, with 9 bases between. The CDR3 spans 14 residues. Germline V gene sequence: CDR1 MNHEY, CDR2 SVGAGI. In nucleotides, the CDR3 is TGTGCCAGCAGTACCCAGGATGCCAAAAACATTCAGTACTTC. It translates to CASSTQDAKNIQYF.

J is TRBJ2-7 and V is TRBV7-3; D remains unclear. Germline-derived CDR1 and CDR2 are SGHTA and FQGTGA. This CDR3 contains 14 residues. The V end was cut by 2 bases, the J end by 0 bases, with 8 bases between. The CDR3 DNA reads as TGTGCCAGCAGCTTAGGTGCAGTCTCCTACGAGCAGTACTTC. Its translation: CASSLGAVSYEQYF.

This chain joins TRBV12-2 and TRBJ2-2; the table's TRBD2 call for D was not verified on the DNA. TRBV12-2 is recorded as a pseudogene. CDR3 length: 16 amino acids. CDR3 protein: CASRSTGLAGLGELFF. The CDR3, as DNA: TGTGCAAGTCGTTCAACCGGACTAGCGGGGCTTGGGGAGCTGTTTTTT.

V gene TRBV18 combines with J gene TRBJ2-6, with 9 bases fitting TRBD1. Germline-derived CDR1 and CDR2 are KGHSH and LQKENI. Losses at the gene ends were 0 bases for V and 0 bases for J; bases not matched to a gene: 0. The CDR3 sequence is 17 residues long. The CDR3 here is CASSPPGQGSGANVLTF. The CDR3 DNA reads as TGTGCCAGCTCACCACCGGGACAGGGCTCTGGGGCCAACGTCCTGACTTTC.